The rows below give T cell receptor beta chains drawn from one sample of a study of post-analysis software for immune sequencing data. Each CDR3 protein gets one entry after TCRdb re-called the PCR reads with MiXCR. In the table there are roughly 540,000 distinct CDR3 sequences, around 36% of which are singletons. The specimen sequenced was blood. These receptors all come from a girl aged 2-17 years with multiple sclerosis. Both conserved end residues are part of each CDR3. A D gene is named only where the DNA matches it firmly. Only part of the rows carry a size: once, few, many, or a class if the clone is expanded.

D	size	length	V	J	CDR3	DNA
TRBD1	.	14	TRBV5-1	TRBJ1-2	CASSLVQGDGGYTF	TGCGCCAGCAGCTTGGTACAGGGGGATGGTGGCTACACCTTC
.	.	16	TRBV6-4	TRBJ2-5	CASSQRSGAPQETQYF	TGTGCCAGCAGTCAAAGATCGGGGGCCCCCCAAGAGACCCAGTACTTC
.	.	11	TRBV29-1	TRBJ1-5	CSVGSNQPQHF	TGCAGCGTTGGGAGCAATCAGCCCCAGCATTTT
TRBD2	few	17	TRBV5-5	TRBJ2-1	CASSSGRLAGNSNEQFF	TGTGCCAGCAGCTCGGGGAGACTAGCGGGGAATAGTAATGAGCAGTTCTTC
.	.	16	TRBV9	TRBJ1-6	CASSAELTVGHSPLHF	TGTGCCAGCAGCGCCGAACTTACGGTCGGGCATTCCCCCCTCCACTTT
TRBD1	.	15	TRBV9	TRBJ1-6	CASSVGGTGDSPLHF	TGTGCCAGCAGCGTAGGTGGGACAGGGGATTCACCCCTCCACTTT
TRBD1	few	17	TRBV9	TRBJ1-2	CASSPGTGGLTIDGYTF	TGTGCCAGCAGCCCTGGGACAGGGGGCCTTACGATTGATGGCTACACCTTC
.	.	13	TRBV25-1	TRBJ1-2	CASSRGNDYGYTF	TGTGCCAGCAGTCGTGGGAACGACTATGGCTACACCTTC
TRBD2	few	15	TRBV11-2	TRBJ2-7	CASNPGTSGSYEQYF	TGTGCCAGCAACCCTGGGACTAGCGGGAGTTACGAGCAGTACTTC
TRBD2	.	17	TRBV20-1	TRBJ2-5	CSAERTSGGLLQETQYF	TGCAGTGCTGAGAGGACTAGCGGGGGATTATTACAAGAGACCCAGTACTTC
.	.	9	TRBV29-1	TRBJ1-2	CGVEPGYTF	TGCGGCGTTGAACCTGGCTACACCTTC
TRBD1	.	15	TRBV5-1	TRBJ1-2	CASSLRQGGNYGYTF	TGCGCCAGCAGCTTGAGACAGGGAGGGAACTATGGCTACACCTTC
.	few	13	TRBV12-3/TRBV12-4	TRBJ2-5	CASRPSVRETQYF	TGTGCCAGCAGACCTTCCGTAAGGGAGACCCAGTACTTC
.	few	13	TRBV12-3/TRBV12-4	TRBJ1-2	CASSTGPRDGYTF	TGTGCCAGCAGTACCGGGCCGAGGGATGGCTACACCTTC
TRBD1	.	16	TRBV5-1	TRBJ2-1	CASSSRPGQGSGEQFF	TGCGCCAGCAGCTCGAGACCGGGACAGGGATCCGGTGAGCAGTTCTTC
.	few	14	TRBV20-1	TRBJ1-1	CSARGRGVITEAFF	TGCAGTGCTAGGGGCCGGGGGGTAATAACTGAAGCTTTCTTT
.	many	12	TRBV29-1	TRBJ2-1	CSVSVTGNEQFF	TGCAGCGTTTCTGTGACAGGTAATGAGCAGTTCTTC
TRBD1	.	18	TRBV12-3/TRBV12-4	TRBJ2-1	CASSPTLRQGARYNEQFF	TGTGCCAGCAGCCCCACCTTAAGGCAGGGGGCGCGGTACAATGAGCAGTTCTTC
.	few	12	TRBV25-1	TRBJ1-6	CASSEWGSPLHF	TGTGCCAGCAGTGAGTGGGGTTCACCCCTCCACTTT
TRBD1	.	14	TRBV5-1	TRBJ1-1	CASSDSSGGTEAFF	TGCGCCAGCAGCGATTCTTCAGGGGGCACTGAAGCTTTCTTT
.	few	15	TRBV6-5	TRBJ1-1	CASSYSSVRGNEAFF	.
.	few	11	TRBV20-1	TRBJ2-7	CSAHGRAEQYF	TGCAGTGCACACGGCAGGGCCGAGCAGTACTTC
TRBD1	.	15	TRBV4-1	TRBJ1-1	CASSHLWTGNTKAFF	TGCGCCAGCAGCCATCTGTGGACAGGGAACACTAAAGCTTTCTTT
.	.	13	TRBV20-1	TRBJ1-4	CSARDQTNEKLFF	TGCAGTGCTAGAGATCAGACGAATGAAAAACTGTTTTTT
.	many	14	TRBV29-1	TRBJ2-7	CSVGPGLHTYEQYF	TGCAGCGTTGGACCGGGACTGCACACCTACGAGCAGTACTTC
TRBD1	.	13	TRBV6-5	TRBJ1-1	CASSSQGITEAFF	TGTGCCAGCAGTTCACAGGGGATTACTGAAGCTTTCTTT
.	.	14	TRBV14	TRBJ2-3	CASRQGGTPELQYF	TGTGCCAGCAGGCAGGGCGGGACTCCCGAACTGCAGTATTTT
.	.	15	TRBV27	TRBJ1-5	CASRGGEFGNQPQHF	TGTGCCAGCAGGGGGGGGGAGTTTGGCAATCAGCCCCAGCATTTT
TRBD1	few	14	TRBV12-3/TRBV12-4	TRBJ2-3	CASSDRGERDTQYF	TGTGCCAGCAGTGACAGGGGAGAAAGGGATACGCAGTATTTT
TRBD1	once	14	TRBV15	TRBJ2-1	CATSTGQANNEQFF	TGTGCCACCAGCACAGGACAGGCAAACAATGAGCAGTTCTTC
.	.	13	TRBV2	TRBJ1-1	CASTQEGGTEAFF	TGTGCCAGCACTCAAGAAGGGGGCACTGAAGCTTTCTTT
.	.	15	TRBV20-1	TRBJ1-6	CSAAAGVSYNSPLHF	TGCAGTGCAGCTGCCGGGGTCTCCTATAATTCACCCCTCCACTTT
.	many	13	TRBV5-6	TRBJ2-1	CASSYSSYNEQFF	TGTGCCAGCAGTTATAGCTCCTACAATGAGCAGTTCTTC
TRBD1	.	15	TRBV20-1	TRBJ1-1	CSARDRNTGQAEAFF	TGCAGTGCTAGAGATCGAAACACGGGACAGGCCGAAGCTTTCTTT
.	few	15	TRBV5-1	TRBJ2-7	CASSFGRWTSYEQYF	TGCGCCAGCAGCTTTGGACGTTGGACATCCTACGAGCAGTACTTC
.	.	18	TRBV13	TRBJ2-1	CASSLLVSVGGIGNEQFF	TGTGCCAGCAGCTTACTTGTTTCAGTGGGGGGCATTGGCAATGAGCAGTTCTTC
TRBD1	.	15	TRBV7-3	TRBJ2-7	CASSLAQGENYEQYF	TGTGCCAGCAGCTTAGCTCAGGGGGAAAACTACGAGCAGTACTTC
.	.	13	TRBV20-1	TRBJ1-4	CSASDRGYEKLFF	TGCAGTGCTAGCGATAGGGGTTATGAAAAACTGTTTTTT
TRBD2	.	15	TRBV20-1	TRBJ2-3	CSASRGSGGGDTQYF	TGCAGTGCTAGCAGGGGTAGCGGGGGGGGAGATACGCAGTATTTT
TRBD1	.	14	TRBV20-1	TRBJ2-2	CSARTGGNTGELFF	TGCAGTGCCCGAACAGGGGGGAACACCGGGGAGCTGTTTTTT
.	.	14	TRBV5-1	TRBJ2-1	CASSLGGAANEQFF	TGCGCCAGCAGCCTCGGCGGGGCAGCCAATGAGCAGTTCTTC
TRBD1	.	16	TRBV19	TRBJ1-1	CASDTGVGGMNTEAFF	TGTGCCAGTGACACAGGGGTTGGGGGAATGAACACTGAAGCTTTCTTT
.	.	14	TRBV2	TRBJ1-5	CASSDVQGIEPQHF	TGTGCCAGCAGTGACGTACAGGGAATTGAGCCCCAGCATTTT
TRBD2	many	14	TRBV5-1	TRBJ2-3	CASSPGTTTDTQYF	TGTGCCAGCAGTCCGGGGACTACCACAGATACGCAGTATTTT
.	.	15	TRBV7-8	TRBJ2-5	CASSLEPGTLLAQYF	TGTGCCAGCAGCTTAGAACCGGGGACTCTCTTGGCCCAGTACTTC
.	few	14	TRBV13	TRBJ1-2	CASSLVRARLGYTF	TGTGCCAGCAGCTTAGTAAGGGCCCGGTTGGGCTACACCTTC
.	.	15	TRBV5-1	TRBJ2-3	CASTNPPTARDTQYF	TGCGCCAGCACTAACCCCCCCACGGCACGAGATACGCAGTATTTT
TRBD2	few	14	TRBV20-1	TRBJ2-3	CSASGRGGQDTQYF	TGCAGTGCTAGTGGGCGGGGGGGCCAGGATACGCAGTATTTT
.	.	16	TRBV12-3/TRBV12-4	TRBJ2-5	CASSSKQRRDLETQYF	TGTGCCAGCAGTTCGAAACAACGGCGAGACTTAGAGACCCAGTACTTC
.	few	15	TRBV12-3/TRBV12-4	TRBJ2-7	CASSYRGLAVYEQYF	TGTGCCAGCAGTTACCGGGGATTAGCGGTCTACGAGCAGTACTTC
TRBD2	.	16	TRBV20-1	TRBJ2-5	CSAPARIWRGGETQYF	TGCAGTGCTCCTGCACGTATCTGGCGGGGGGGCGAGACCCAGTACTTC
.	.	15	TRBV19	TRBJ2-7	CASSIDVPGDYEQYF	TGTGCCAGTAGTATAGATGTTCCCGGGGACTACGAGCAGTACTTC
.	few	16	TRBV5-1	TRBJ2-7	CASTPEGAASAYEQYF	TGTGCCAGCACCCCGGAAGGAGCGGCGTCTGCCTACGAGCAGTACTTC
.	.	14	TRBV21-1	TRBJ1-2	CATPKRGLQFGYTF	TGTGCCACCCCTAAACGGGGTTTACAATTTGGCTACACCTTC
.	.	14	TRBV20-1	TRBJ1-2	CSARGGVSNYGYTF	TGCAGTGCCCGTGGGGGGGTCTCTAACTATGGCTACACCTTC
.	few	13	TRBV7-9	TRBJ2-6	CASTRSGANVLTF	TGTGCCAGCACCCGCTCTGGGGCCAACGTCCTGACTTTC
TRBD1	.	18	TRBV2	TRBJ2-7	CASTTGQGVFGGHYEQYF	TGTGCCAGCACCACCGGACAGGGTGTCTTTGGGGGTCACTACGAGCAGTACTTC
.	few	14	TRBV25-1	TRBJ2-2	CASSARLNTGELFF	TGTGCCAGCAGTGCCCGATTGAACACCGGGGAGCTGTTTTTT
.	.	16	TRBV5-1	TRBJ1-6	CASSRTTGPRGSPLHF	TGCGCCAGCAGCCGTACTACCGGGCCCCGGGGTTCACCCCTCCACTTT
.	.	13	TRBV20-1	TRBJ2-5	CSANLGLQETQYF	TGCAGTGCAAACCTGGGACTTCAAGAGACCCAGTACTTC